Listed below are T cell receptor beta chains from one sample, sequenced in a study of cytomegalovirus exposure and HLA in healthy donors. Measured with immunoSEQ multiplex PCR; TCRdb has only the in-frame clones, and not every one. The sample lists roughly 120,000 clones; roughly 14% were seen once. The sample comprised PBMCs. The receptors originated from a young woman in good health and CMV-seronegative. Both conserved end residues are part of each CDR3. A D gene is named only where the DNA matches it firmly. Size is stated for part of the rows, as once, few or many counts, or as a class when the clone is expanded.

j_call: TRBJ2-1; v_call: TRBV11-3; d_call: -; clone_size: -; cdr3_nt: TGTGCCAGCAGCTTAAACGCGGAGCATGAGCAGTTCTTC; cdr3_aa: CASSLNAEHEQFF
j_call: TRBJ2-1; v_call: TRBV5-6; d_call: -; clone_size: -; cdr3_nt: TGTGCCAGCAGCTTCGAGGGAAGGCCTAACAATGAGCAGTTCTTC; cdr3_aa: CASSFEGRPNNEQFF
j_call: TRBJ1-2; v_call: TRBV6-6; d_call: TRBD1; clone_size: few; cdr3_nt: TGTGCCAGCAGCCGGGACAGGGACTGCTACACCTTC; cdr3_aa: CASSRDRDCYTF
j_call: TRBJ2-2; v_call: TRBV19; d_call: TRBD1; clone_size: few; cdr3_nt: TGTGCCAGTAGTATCGAGAGGACAGGGGCCGCTTCCACCGGGGAGCTGTTTTTT; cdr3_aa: CASSIERTGAASTGELFF
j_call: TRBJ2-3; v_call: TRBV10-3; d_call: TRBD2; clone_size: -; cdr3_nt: TGTGCCATCAGTGCGGGACTAGCGGGAGCAGATACGCAGTATTTT; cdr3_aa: CAISAGLAGADTQYF
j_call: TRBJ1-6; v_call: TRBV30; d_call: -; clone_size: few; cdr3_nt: TGTGCCTGGAGTGTCATTTCAGTTGCGGACAGAAATTCACCCCTCCACTTT; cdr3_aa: CAWSVISVADRNSPLHF
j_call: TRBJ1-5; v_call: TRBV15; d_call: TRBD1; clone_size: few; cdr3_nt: TGTGCCACCAGCAGAGCGACAGGGGGCCAGCCCCAGCATTTT; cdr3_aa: CATSRATGGQPQHF
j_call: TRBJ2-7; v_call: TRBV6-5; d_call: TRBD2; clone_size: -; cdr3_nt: TGTGCCAGCAGTTCTCTCGCCGCGGGAGTCTACGAGCAGTACTTC; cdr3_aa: CASSSLAAGVYEQYF
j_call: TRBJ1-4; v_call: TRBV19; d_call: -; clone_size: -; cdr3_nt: TGTGCCAGTAACGGGGGGTCAACTAATGAAAAACTGTTTTTT; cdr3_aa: CASNGGSTNEKLFF
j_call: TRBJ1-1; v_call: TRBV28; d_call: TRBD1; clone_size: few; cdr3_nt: TGTGCCAGCAGTTTTAGGTGGGGACAGGCGAACACTGAAGCTTTCTTT; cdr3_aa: CASSFRWGQANTEAFF
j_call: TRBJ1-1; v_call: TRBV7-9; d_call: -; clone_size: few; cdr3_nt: TGTGCCAGCAGCTTAGTGGGTCGGGGAGGGACTGAAGCTTTCTTT; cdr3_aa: CASSLVGRGGTEAFF
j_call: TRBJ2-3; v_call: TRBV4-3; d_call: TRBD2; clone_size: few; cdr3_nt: TGCGCCAGCAGCCGCCTTCCGAGACTAGCGGGGACCACAGATACGCAGTATTTT; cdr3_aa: CASSRLPRLAGTTDTQYF
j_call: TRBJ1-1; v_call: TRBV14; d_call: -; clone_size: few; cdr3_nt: TGTGCCAGCAGCCAAGATATGGGGACACTGGCTGAAGCTTTCTTT; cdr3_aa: CASSQDMGTLAEAFF
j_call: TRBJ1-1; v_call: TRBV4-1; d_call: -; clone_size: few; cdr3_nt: TGCGCCAGCAGCCTATTCAGGGACACTGAAGCTTTCTTT; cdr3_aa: CASSLFRDTEAFF
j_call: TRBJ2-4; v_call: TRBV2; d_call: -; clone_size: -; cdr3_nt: TGTGCCAGCAGTGAACTCAGGGGGGCCCGGAACATTCAGTACTTC; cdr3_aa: CASSELRGARNIQYF
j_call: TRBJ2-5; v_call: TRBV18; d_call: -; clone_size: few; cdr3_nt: TGTGCCAGCTCAACAAATTCTCGAGAGACCCAGTACTTC; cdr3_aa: CASSTNSRETQYF
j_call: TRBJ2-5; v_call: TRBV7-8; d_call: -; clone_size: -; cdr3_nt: TGTGCCAGCAGTTCTACAGGACTATCGTACCAAGAGACCCAGTACTTC; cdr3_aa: CASSSTGLSYQETQYF
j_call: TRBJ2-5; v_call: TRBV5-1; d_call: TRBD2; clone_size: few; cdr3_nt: TGCGCCAGCACCCGACTAGCGGGGGGGCCTGGCCAAGAGACCCAGTACTTC; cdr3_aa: CASTRLAGGPGQETQYF
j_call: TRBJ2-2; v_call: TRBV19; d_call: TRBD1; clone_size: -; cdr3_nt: TGTGCCAGTAGGCCTGGACAGGGTAGGGGCACCGGGGAGCTGTTTTTT; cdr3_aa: CASRPGQGRGTGELFF
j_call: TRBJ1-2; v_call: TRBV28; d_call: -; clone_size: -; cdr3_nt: TGTGCCAGCAGTTCCCTCTACTATGGCTACACCTTC; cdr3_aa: CASSSLYYGYTF
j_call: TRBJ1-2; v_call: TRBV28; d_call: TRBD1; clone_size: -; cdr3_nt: TGTGCCAGCAGTCCACAGGGGGTCTATGGCTACACCTTC; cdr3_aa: CASSPQGVYGYTF
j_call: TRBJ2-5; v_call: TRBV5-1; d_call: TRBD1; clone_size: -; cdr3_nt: TGCGCCAGCAGCTTGGTCCCCCCCGGACAGGGAGGAGAGACCCAGTACTTC; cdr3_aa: CASSLVPPGQGGETQYF
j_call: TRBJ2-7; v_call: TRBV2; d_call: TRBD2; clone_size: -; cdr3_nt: TGTGCCAGCAGTTACCGACTAGCGGGGGGCCACGAGCAGTACTTC; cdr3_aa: CASSYRLAGGHEQYF
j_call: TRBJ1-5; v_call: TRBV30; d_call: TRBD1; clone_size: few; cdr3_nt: TGTGCCTGGAGTGGAAGCCTTATCGGACAGGGAATATTTCAGCCCCAGCATTTT; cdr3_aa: CAWSGSLIGQGIFQPQHF
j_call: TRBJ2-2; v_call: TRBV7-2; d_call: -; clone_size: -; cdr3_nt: TGTGCCAGCAGCTTAATGGCAGGGGGGTTTACCGGGGAGCTGTTTTTT; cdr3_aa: CASSLMAGGFTGELFF
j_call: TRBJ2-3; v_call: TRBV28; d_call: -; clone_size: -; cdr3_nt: TGTGCCAGCAGTCCGATCGAGCGGAGCACAGATACGCAGTATTTT; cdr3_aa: CASSPIERSTDTQYF
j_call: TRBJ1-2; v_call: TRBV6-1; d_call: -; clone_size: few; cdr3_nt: TGTGCCAGCAGTGTAACAGGCTTGGGGACTAACTATGGCTACACCTTC; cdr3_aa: CASSVTGLGTNYGYTF
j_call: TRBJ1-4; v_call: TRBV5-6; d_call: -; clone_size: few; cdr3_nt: TGTGCCAGCAGCCATCCAGCGTCGACTAATGAAAAACTGTTTTTT; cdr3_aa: CASSHPASTNEKLFF
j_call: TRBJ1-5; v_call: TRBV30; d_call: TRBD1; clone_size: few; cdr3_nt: TGTGCCTGGAGTTCGGGACAGGGAGCCCAGCCCCAGCATTTT; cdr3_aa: CAWSSGQGAQPQHF
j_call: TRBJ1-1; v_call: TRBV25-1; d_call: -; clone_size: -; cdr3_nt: TGTGCCAGCAAGGATTCAAGGGGATTGAACACTGAAGCTTTCTTT; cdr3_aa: CASKDSRGLNTEAFF
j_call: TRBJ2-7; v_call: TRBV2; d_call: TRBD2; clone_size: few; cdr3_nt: TGTGCCAGCAGTGAAGGGCTAGCGGGAGCTAACGAGCAGTACTTC; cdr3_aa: CASSEGLAGANEQYF
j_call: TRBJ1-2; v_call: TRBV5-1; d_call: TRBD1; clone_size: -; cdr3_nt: TGCGCCAGCAGCTCGACAGGGATCTATGGCTACACCTTC; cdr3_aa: CASSSTGIYGYTF
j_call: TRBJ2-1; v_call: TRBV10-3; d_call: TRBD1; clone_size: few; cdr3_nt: TGTGCCATCAGTGTGTCCCCAGGGGGCGTTGGTAATGAGCAGTTCTTC; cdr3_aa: CAISVSPGGVGNEQFF
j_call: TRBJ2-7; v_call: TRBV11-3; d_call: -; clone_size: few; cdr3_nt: TGTGCCGGTATACATCAGACACGGCCTGACGACGAGCAGTACTTC; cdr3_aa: CAGIHQTRPDDEQYF